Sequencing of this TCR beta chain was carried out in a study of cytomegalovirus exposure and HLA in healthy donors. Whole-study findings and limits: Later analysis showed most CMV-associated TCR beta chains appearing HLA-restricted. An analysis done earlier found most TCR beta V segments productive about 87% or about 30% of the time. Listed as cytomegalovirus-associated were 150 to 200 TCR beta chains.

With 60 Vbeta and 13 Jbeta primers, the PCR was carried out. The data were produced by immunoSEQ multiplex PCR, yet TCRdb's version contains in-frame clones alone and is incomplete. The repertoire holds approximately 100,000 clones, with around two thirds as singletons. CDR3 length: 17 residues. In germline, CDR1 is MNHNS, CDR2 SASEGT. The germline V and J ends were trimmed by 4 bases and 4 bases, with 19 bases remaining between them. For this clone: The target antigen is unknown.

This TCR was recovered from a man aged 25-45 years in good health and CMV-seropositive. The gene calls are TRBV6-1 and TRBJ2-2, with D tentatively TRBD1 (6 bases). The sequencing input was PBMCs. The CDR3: CASSVGRRGVSTGELFF. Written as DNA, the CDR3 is TGTGCCAGCAGTGTCGGACGCAGGGGCGTAAGCACCGGGGAGCTGTTTTTT.